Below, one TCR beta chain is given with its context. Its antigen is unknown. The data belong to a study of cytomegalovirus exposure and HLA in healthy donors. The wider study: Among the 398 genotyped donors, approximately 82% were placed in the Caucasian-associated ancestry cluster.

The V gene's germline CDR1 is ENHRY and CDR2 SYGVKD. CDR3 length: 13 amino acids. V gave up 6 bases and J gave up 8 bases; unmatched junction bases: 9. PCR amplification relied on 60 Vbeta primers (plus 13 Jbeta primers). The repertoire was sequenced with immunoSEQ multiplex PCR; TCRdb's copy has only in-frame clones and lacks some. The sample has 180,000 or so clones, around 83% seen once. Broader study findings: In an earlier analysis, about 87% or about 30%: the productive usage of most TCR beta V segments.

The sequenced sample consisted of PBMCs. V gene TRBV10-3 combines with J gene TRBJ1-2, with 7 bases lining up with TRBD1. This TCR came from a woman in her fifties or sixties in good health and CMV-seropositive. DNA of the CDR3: TGTGCCATCAGGGCGACAGGGCAAGACGGCTACACCTTC. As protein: CAIRATGQDGYTF.